This T cell receptor (beta chain) was profiled in a study of human CD8 memory T cell subsets. Investigators built TCR beta libraries using UMI-labeled 5' RACE. Reanalyzing the 5' RACE reads, TCRdb keeps one entry per CDR3 protein, without DNA. The sample has several thousand distinct CDR3 sequences. The CDR3 is 14 amino acids. Sequences were obtained from CD8+ T cells from PBMCs. The chain uses TRBV12-3 or TRBV12-4 and TRBJ2-7; TCRdb selects TRBD2, and the lack of DNA leaves this call unchecked. This sequence was found in a human donor in good health. The CDR3 sequence: CASSLRLAGAEQYF.